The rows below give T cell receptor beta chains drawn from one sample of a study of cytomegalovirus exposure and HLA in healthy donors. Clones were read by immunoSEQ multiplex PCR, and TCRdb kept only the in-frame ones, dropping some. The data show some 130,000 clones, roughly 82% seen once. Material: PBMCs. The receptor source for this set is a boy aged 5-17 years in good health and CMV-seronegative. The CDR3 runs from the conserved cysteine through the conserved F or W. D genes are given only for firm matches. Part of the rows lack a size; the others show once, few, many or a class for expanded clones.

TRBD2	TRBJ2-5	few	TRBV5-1	TGCGCCAGCAGCCTGGGACTAGCGGGACGTAGCCAAGAGACCCAGTACTTC	CASSLGLAGRSQETQYF
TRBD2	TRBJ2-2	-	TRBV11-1	TGTGCCAGTGAGTCCAGCGGGAGGCCCGGGGAGCTGTTTTTT	CASESSGRPGELFF
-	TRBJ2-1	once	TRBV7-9	TGTGCCAGCAGCTTAGACGGGAGCCCCAATGAGCAGTTCTTC	CASSLDGSPNEQFF
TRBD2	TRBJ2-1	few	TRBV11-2	TGTGCCAGCAGCACCTTAGCGGGATCTCAAGGCAATGAGCAGTTCTTC	CASSTLAGSQGNEQFF
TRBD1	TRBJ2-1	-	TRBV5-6	TGTGCCAGCAGCTTGGAGAGTGGGACAGTGCCCCCCGCTGAGCAGTTCTTC	CASSLESGTVPPAEQFF
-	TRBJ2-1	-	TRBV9	TGTGCCAGCAGCCCACAAGACAGGATTGAGCAGTTCTTC	CASSPQDRIEQFF
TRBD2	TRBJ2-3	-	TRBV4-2	TGTGCCAGCAGCCAAGATTTACTAGCGGGAGCCCCAGATACGCAGTATTTT	CASSQDLLAGAPDTQYF
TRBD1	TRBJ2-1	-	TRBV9	TGTGCCAGCAGCCCTCGATACGGACAGGAGGTCTACAATGAGCAGTTCTTC	CASSPRYGQEVYNEQFF
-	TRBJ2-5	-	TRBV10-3	TGTGCCATCAGTGACTCTCCTCCCGAGACCCAGTACTTC	CAISDSPPETQYF
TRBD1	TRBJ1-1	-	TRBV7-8	TGTGCCAGCAGCTTGGGATTGACAGGGGCCATGAACACTGAAGCTTTCTTT	CASSLGLTGAMNTEAFF
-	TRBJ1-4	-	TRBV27	TGTGCCAGCAGTTTAGTGCCAGGGCGAGGAAAACTGTTTTTT	CASSLVPGRGKLFF
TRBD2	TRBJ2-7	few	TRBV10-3	TGTGCCATCAGTGAAAGACTAGCGGGAGGGTCGGGGGAGCAGTACTTC	CAISERLAGGSGEQYF
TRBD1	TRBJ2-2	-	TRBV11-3	TGTGCCAGCAGCCGACATGCGGACAGGACTTACCTTGACACCGGGGAGCTGTTTTTT	CASSRHADRTYLDTGELFF
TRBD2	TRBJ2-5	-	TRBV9	TGTGCCAGCAGCGTAGCTCGTCACACCGGGAGGGAGACCCAGTACTTC	CASSVARHTGRETQYF
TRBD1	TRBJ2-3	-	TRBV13	TGTGCCAGCAGCTTAAGGAAACCCGGGACAGGGGGCGCAGATACGCAGTATTTT	CASSLRKPGTGGADTQYF
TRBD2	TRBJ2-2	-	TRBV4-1	TGCGCCAGCAGCCCTTTAGCGGGAGAAAGGTCCGGGGAGCTGTTTTTT	CASSPLAGERSGELFF
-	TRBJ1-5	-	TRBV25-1	TGTGCCAGCAGTGAAGGACAAAACAATCAGCCCCAGCATTTT	CASSEGQNNQPQHF
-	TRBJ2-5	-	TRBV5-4	TGTGCCAGCAGCTTTGACAGGGAGACCCAGTACTTC	CASSFDRETQYF
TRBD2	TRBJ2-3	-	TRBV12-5	TGTGCTAGTGGTTTCGCTATTGGTAGCGGGAGCCCCATCAGGGATACGCAGTATTTT	CASGFAIGSGSPIRDTQYF
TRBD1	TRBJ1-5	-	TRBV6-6	TGTGCCAGCAGTTCTCCCCGACAGGGGAACCAGCCCCAGCATTTT	CASSSPRQGNQPQHF
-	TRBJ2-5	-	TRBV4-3	TGCGCCAGCAGCCAAGATTTAGACACACCGGGCCTTGGGGAGCAGTACTTC	CASSQDLDTPGLGEQYF